The present T cell receptor (beta chain) was sequenced within a study of post-analysis software for immune sequencing data. Broader study findings: Strong co-clustering by F measure linked samples that shared a preparation batch. TRBV5-6, TRBV5-1 and TRBV20-1 were among four to six TRBV segments more frequent in patients than controls. A significant reduction in normalized Chao1 diversity was observed in multiple sclerosis patients versus controls.

The TCR beta cDNA libraries carried unique molecular identifiers. A single record per CDR3 protein comes from TCRdb applying MiXCR to the PCR reads. The sample shows about 770,000 distinct CDR3 sequences, 35% to 55% of them seen only once. Of note for this clonotype: Antigen: not known.

This CDR3 has 15 residues. What was sequenced was blood. This chain joins TRBV21-1 and TRBJ2-7; TRBD1 is the table's D call and was not checked against the DNA. TRBV21-1 is deemed a pseudogene. The clonotype comes from a girl aged 5 to 17 with multiple sclerosis. The DNA of the CDR3 is TGTGCCAGCAGCGCCCCCGCGGGGGGCCCCTACGAGCAGTACTTC. Protein sequence: CASSAPAGGPYEQYF.